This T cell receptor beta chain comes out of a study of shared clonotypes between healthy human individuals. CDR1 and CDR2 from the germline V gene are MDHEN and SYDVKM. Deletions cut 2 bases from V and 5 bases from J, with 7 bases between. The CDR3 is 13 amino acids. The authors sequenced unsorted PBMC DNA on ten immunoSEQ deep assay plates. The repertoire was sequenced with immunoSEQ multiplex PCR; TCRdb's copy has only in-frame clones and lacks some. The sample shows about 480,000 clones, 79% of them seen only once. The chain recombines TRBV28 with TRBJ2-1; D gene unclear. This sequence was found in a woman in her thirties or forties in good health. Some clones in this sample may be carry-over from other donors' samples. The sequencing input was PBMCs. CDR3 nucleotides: TGTGCCAGCAGTTTAGGCGAGAACAATGAGCAGTTCTTC. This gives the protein CASSLGENNEQFF.